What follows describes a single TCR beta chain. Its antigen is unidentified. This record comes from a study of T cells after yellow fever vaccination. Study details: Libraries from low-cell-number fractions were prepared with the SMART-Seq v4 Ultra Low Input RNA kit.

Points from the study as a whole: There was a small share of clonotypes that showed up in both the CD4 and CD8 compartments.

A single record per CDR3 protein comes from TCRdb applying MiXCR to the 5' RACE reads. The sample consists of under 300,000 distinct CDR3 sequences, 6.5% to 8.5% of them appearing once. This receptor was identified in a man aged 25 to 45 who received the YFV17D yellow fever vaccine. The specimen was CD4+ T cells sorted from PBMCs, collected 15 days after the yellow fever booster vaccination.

CDR3 nucleotides: TGTGCCAGCAGCTTCCCCTCCCAGGGACAGGGAGTGCGAGGCACCGGGGAGCTGTTTTTT. This gives the protein CASSFPSQGQGVRGTGELFF. The chain is built from TRBV11-1 and TRBJ2-2; 9 nucleotides agree with TRBD1. The CDR3 is 20 residues long. With 3 bases clipped from V and 4 bases from J, the junction kept 18 bases outside the gene matches. The germline V gene has CDR1 SGHAT and CDR2 FQDESV (reference sequence).